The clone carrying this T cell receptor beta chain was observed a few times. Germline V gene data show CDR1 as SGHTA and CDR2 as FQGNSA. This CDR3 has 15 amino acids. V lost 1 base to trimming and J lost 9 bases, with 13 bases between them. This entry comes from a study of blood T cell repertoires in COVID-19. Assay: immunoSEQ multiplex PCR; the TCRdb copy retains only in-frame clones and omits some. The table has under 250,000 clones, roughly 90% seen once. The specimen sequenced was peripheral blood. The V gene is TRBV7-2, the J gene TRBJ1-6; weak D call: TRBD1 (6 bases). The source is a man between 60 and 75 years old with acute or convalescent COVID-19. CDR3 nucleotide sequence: TGTGCCAGCAGCTTAGAAGGCAGGGGATCTTCACCCCTCCACTTT. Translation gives CASSLEGRGSSPLHF. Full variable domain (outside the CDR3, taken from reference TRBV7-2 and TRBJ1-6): GAGVSQSPSNKVTEKGKDVELRCDPISGHTALYWYRQSLGQGLEFLIYFQGNSAPDKSGLPSDRFSAERTGGSVSTLTIQRTQQEDSAVYLCASSLEGRGSSPLHFGNGTRLTVT.